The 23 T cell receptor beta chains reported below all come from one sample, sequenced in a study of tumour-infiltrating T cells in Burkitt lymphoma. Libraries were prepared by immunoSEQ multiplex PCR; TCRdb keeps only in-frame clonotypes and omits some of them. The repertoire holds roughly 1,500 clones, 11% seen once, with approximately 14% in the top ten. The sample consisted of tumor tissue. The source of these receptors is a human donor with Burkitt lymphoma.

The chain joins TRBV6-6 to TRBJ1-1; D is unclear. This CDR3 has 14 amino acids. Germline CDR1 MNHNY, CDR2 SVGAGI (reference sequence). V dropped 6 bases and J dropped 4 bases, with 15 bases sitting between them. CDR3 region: CASRLPIKFTEAFF. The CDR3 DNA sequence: TGTGCCAGCAGATTACCTATTAAATTCACTGAAGCTTTCTTT.

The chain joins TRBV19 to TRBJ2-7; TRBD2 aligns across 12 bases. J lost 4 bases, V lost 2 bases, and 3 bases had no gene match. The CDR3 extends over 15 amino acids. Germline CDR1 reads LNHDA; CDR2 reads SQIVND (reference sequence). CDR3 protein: CASSIWTSGDYEQYF. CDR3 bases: TGTGCCAGTAGTATATGGACTAGCGGGGATTACGAGCAGTACTTC.

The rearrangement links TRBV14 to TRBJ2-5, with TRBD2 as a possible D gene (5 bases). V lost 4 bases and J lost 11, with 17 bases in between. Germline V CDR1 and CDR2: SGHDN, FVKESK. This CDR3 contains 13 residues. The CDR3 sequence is CASSPQTTWEQYF. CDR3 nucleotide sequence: TGTGCCAGCAGCCCCCAGACAACTTGGGAGCAGTACTTC.

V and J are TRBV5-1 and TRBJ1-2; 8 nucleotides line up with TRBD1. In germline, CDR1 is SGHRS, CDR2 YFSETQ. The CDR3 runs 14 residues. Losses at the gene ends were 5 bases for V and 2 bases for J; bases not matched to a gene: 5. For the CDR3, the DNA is TGCGCCAGCAGGGAACAGGGGGTGAACTATGGCTACACCTTC. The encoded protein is CASREQGVNYGYTF.

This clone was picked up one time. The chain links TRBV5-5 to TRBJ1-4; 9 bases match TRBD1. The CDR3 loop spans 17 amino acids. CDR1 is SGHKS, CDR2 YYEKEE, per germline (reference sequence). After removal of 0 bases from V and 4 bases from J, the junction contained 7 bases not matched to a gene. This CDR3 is CASSLEIGTGFNEKLFF. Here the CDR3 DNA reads TGTGCCAGCAGCTTGGAAATAGGGACAGGGTTTAATGAAAAACTGTTTTTT.

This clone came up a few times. As DNA, the CDR3 is TGTGCCAGTAGTATAGGACTAAGTAACACTGAAGCTTTCTTT. It is translated as CASSIGLSNTEAFF. The V call is TRBV19, the J call TRBJ1-1; no clear D. The V and J ends lost 1 base and 2 bases respectively, with 8 bases between them. This CDR3 contains 14 residues. Germline CDR1 reads LNHDA; CDR2 reads SQIVND (reference sequence).

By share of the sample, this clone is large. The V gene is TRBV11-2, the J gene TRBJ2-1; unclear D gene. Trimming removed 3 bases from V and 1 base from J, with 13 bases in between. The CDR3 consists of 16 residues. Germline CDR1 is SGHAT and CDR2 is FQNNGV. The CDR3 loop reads CASSLLEIGSYNEQFF. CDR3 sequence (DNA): TGTGCCAGCAGCTTGTTGGAGATCGGGTCCTACAATGAGCAGTTCTTC. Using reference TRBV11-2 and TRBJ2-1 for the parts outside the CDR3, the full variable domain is EAGVAQSPRYKIIEKRQSVAFWCNPISGHATLYWYQQILGQGPKLLIQFQNNGVVDDSQLPKDRFSAERLKGVDSTLKIQPAKLEDSAVYLCASSLLEIGSYNEQFFGPGTRLTVL.

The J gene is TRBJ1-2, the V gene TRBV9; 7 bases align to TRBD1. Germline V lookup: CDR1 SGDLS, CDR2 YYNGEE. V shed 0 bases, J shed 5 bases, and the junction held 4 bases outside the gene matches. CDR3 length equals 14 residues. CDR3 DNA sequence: TGTGCCAGCAGCGTAGCTGGGGACAGTTATGGCTACACCTTC. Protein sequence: CASSVAGDSYGYTF.

The CDR3 coding sequence is TGCGCCAGCAGCCAAGATACCCCCAACACTGAAGCTTTCTTT. It is translated as CASSQDTPNTEAFF. The chain combines TRBV4-1 with TRBJ1-1, with D unresolved. CDR3 length equals 14 residues. Per the germline V gene, CDR1 is MGHRA and CDR2 is YSYEKL. Trimming removed 0 bases at V and 2 bases at J, with 7 bases between.

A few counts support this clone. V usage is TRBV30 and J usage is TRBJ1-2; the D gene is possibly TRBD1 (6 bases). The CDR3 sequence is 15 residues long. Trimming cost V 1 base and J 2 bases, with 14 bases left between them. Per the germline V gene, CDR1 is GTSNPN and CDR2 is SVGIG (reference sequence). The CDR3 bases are TGTGCCTGGAGTGGGGGGACAACCCTCAACTATGGCTACACCTTC. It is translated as CAWSGGTTLNYGYTF. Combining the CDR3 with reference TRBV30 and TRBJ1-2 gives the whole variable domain SQTIHQWPATLVQPVGSPLSLECTVEGTSNPNLYWYRQAAGRGLQLLFYSVGIGQISSEVPQNLSASRPQDRQFILSSKKLLLSDSGFYLCAWSGGTTLNYGYTFGSGTRLTVV.

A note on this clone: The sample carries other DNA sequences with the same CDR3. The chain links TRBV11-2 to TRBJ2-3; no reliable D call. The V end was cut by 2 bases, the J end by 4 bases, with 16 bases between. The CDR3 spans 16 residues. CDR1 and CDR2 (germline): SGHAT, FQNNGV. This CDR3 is CASSLNSLARADTQYF. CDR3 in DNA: TGTGCCAGCAGCTTAAACTCATTGGCCCGAGCAGATACGCAGTATTTT. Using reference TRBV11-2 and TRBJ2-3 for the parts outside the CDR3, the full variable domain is EAGVAQSPRYKIIEKRQSVAFWCNPISGHATLYWYQQILGQGPKLLIQFQNNGVVDDSQLPKDRFSAERLKGVDSTLKIQPAKLEDSAVYLCASSLNSLARADTQYFGPGTRLTVL.

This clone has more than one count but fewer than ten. Here the CDR3 reads CATRVRGQYEQYF. The CDR3 nucleotides are TGTGCCACCAGAGTCCGGGGGCAGTACGAGCAGTACTTC. The genes are TRBV15 and TRBJ2-7, with D tentatively TRBD1 or TRBD2 (6 bases each). The V gene's germline CDR1 is LNHNV and CDR2 YYDKDF (reference sequence). The CDR3 consists of 13 residues. V was cut by 6 bases and J by 4 bases, with 13 bases left in between.

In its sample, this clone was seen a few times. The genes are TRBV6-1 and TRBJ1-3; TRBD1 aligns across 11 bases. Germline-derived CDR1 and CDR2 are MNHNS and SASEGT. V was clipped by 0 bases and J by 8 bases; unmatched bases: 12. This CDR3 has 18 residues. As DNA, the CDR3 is TGTGCCAGCAGTGAAGCCGTAGGGACAGGGGGGATTCGAGACACCATATATTTT. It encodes CASSEAVGTGGIRDTIYF.

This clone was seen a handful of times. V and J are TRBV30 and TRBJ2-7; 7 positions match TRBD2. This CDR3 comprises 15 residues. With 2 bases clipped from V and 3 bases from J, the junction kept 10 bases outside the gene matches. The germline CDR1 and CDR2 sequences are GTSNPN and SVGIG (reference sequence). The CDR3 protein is CAWSWPGLRDYEQYF. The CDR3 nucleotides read TGTGCCTGGAGTTGGCCGGGACTACGTGACTACGAGCAGTACTTC.

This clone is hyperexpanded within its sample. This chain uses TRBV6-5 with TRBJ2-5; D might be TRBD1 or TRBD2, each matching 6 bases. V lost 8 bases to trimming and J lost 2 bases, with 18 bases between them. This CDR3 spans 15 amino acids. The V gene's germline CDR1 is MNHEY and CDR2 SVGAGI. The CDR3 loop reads CASGAGNRVQETQYF. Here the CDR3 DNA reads TGTGCCAGCGGGGCGGGAAACAGGGTTCAAGAGACCCAGTACTTC.

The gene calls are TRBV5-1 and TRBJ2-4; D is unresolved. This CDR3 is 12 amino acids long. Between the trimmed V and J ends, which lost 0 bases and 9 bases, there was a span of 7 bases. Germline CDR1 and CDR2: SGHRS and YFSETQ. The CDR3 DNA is TGCGCCAGCAGCTTGGTGGGTAGCATTCAGTACTTC. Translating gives CASSLVGSIQYF. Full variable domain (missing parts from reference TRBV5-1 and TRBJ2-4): KAGVTQTPRYLIKTRGQQVTLSCSPISGHRSVSWYQQTPGQGLQFLFEYFSETQRNKGNFPGRFSGRQFSNSRSEMNVSTLELGDSALYLCASSLVGSIQYFGAGTRLSVL.

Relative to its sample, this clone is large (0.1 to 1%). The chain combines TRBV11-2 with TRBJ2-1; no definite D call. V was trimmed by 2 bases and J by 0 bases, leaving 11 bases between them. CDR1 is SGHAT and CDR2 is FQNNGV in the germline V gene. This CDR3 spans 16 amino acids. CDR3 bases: TGTGCCAGCAGCTTACTCTTTATTAGCTCCTACAATGAGCAGTTCTTC. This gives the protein CASSLLFISSYNEQFF.

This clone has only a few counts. The CDR3: CSVPGGTEAFF. The CDR3 DNA sequence: TGCAGTGTACCCGGGGGCACTGAAGCTTTCTTT. The rearrangement links TRBV20-1 to TRBJ1-1, with TRBD1 as a possible D gene (5 bases). Germline V lookup: CDR1 DFQATT, CDR2 SNEGSKA (reference sequence). V lost 7 bases and J 4 bases, leaving 10 bases between the germline ends. CDR3 length: 11 amino acids.

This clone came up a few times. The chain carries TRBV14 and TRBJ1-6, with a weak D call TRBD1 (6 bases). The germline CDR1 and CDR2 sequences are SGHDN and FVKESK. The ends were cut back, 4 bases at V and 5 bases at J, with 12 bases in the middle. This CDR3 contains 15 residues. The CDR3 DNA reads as TGTGCCAGCAGCCGATTGACAGGTCATAATTCACCCCTCCACTTT. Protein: CASSRLTGHNSPLHF.

The CDR3 here is CASSSQPSSYEQYF. CDR3 bases: TGTGCCAGCAGCTCGCAACCAAGCTCCTACGAGCAGTACTTC. This chain connects TRBV5-4 to TRBJ2-7; D is unclear. V gave up 3 bases and J gave up 0 bases, with 10 bases separating them. Looked up from germline, CDR1 is SGHNT and CDR2 is YYREEE (reference sequence). This CDR3 has 14 residues.

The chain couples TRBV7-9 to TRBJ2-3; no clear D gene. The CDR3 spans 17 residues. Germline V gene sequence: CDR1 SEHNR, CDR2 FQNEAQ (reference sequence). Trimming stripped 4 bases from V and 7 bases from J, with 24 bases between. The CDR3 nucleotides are TGTGCCAGCAGCTCCCCGGTAGTGGGTCTACCGGTGAATACGCAGTATTTT. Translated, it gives CASSSPVVGLPVNTQYF.

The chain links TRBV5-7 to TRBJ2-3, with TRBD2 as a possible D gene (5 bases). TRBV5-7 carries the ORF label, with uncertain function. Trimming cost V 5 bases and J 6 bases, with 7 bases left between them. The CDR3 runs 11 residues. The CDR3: CASREEDTQYF. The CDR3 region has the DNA TGTGCCAGCAGGGAGGAGGATACGCAGTATTTT.

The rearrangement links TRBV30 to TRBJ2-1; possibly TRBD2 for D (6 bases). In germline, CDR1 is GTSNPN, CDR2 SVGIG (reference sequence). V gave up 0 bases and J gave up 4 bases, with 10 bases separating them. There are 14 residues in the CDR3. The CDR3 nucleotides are TGTGCCTGGAGTGTACGGCGGGGTTACAATGAGCAGTTCTTC. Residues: CAWSVRRGYNEQFF.